This T cell receptor beta chain is drawn from a study of blood T cell repertoires in COVID-19. Study-wide background: There were acute and convalescent COVID-19 samples, and they came from the United States, Italy and Spain.

TCRdb keeps only in-frame clones here, not all; method: immunoSEQ multiplex PCR. The data show about 190,000 clones, 70% to 85% seen once. Germline V gives CDR1 LNHDA, CDR2 SQIVND (reference sequence). The V end was cut by 4 bases, the J end by 7 bases, with 11 bases between. CDR3 length equals 13 residues. Sequenced sample: peripheral blood. The receptor comes from a man aged 45-65 years who had recovered from COVID-19. The genes are TRBV19 and TRBJ1-5, with D possibly TRBD1 on 6 matching bases. Written as DNA, the CDR3 is TGTGCCAGTAGTACCACAGGGTCGCAGCCCCAGCATTTT. Translated: CASSTTGSQPQHF.